A single sample gave rise to the 29 T cell receptor beta chains below, sequenced in a study of cytomegalovirus exposure and HLA in healthy donors. The PCR made use of 60 Vbeta and 13 Jbeta primers. Some clones are missing from TCRdb's copy, which holds only in-frame ones; the method was immunoSEQ multiplex PCR. The sample has 150,000 to 200,000 clones; roughly three quarters are singletons. The source material was PBMCs. Receptors were obtained from a male donor in good health and CMV-seronegative.

This rearrangement joins TRBV7-8 to TRBJ2-1, with a weak D call TRBD2 (6 bases). Looked up from germline, CDR1 is SGHVS and CDR2 is FQNEAQ. The CDR3 is made up of 15 amino acids. Trimming took off 3 bases at V and 3 bases at J, with 12 bases between the two ends. CDR3 protein: CASSFRGGVYNEQFF. The CDR3 DNA reads TGTGCCAGCAGCTTTAGGGGCGGGGTCTACAATGAGCAGTTCTTC.

The V gene is TRBV27, the J gene TRBJ1-5, with D tentatively TRBD1 (5 bases). Germline assignment: CDR1 MNHEY and CDR2 SMNVEV (reference sequence). There are 14 residues in the CDR3. CDR3 loop: CPWGQGFSNQPQHF. Here the CDR3 DNA reads TGTCCGTGGGGCCAAGGGTTTAGCAATCAGCCCCAGCATTTT.

The chain is built from TRBV4-1 and TRBJ2-7, with 9 nucleotides matching TRBD1. Germline values: CDR1 MGHRA, CDR2 YSYEKL. V trimming: 3 bases; J trimming: 3 bases; junction bases outside the gene matches: 6. The CDR3 contains 15 residues. In DNA, the CDR3 is TGCGCCAGCAGCCATGCTGGGACAGGGATCTACGAGCAGTACTTC. Translating it yields CASSHAGTGIYEQYF.

This clone appeared a few times. The CDR3 sequence: CAWSGDQETQYF. The CDR3 region has the DNA TGTGCCTGGAGTGGAGACCAAGAGACCCAGTACTTC. The gene calls are TRBV30 and TRBJ2-5; D unclear. This CDR3 is 12 amino acids long. Germline V CDR1 and CDR2: GTSNPN, SVGIG (reference sequence). V gave up 1 base and J gave up 0 bases, with 3 bases separating them.

This clone was counted once. The rearrangement uses TRBV4-1 and TRBJ2-5; 13 nucleotides align to TRBD2. The J call may be wrong; the DNA end is better matched by TRBJ2-7. The CDR3 runs to 16 residues. CDR1 and CDR2 from the germline V gene are MGHRA and YSYEKL. The CDR3: CASSLSRTSGSYEQYF. The CDR3 DNA reads TGCGCCAGCAGCCTCTCTCGGACTAGCGGGAGTTACGAGCAGTACTTC.

CDR3 amino acids: CASSNRGMGTDTQYF. For the CDR3, the DNA is TGTGCCAGCAGCAACAGGGGGATGGGCACAGATACGCAGTATTTT. The chain uses TRBV6-5 and TRBJ2-3; TRBD1 agrees at 8 bases. Germline assignment: CDR1 MNHEY and CDR2 SVGAGI. The CDR3 sequence is 15 residues long. Germline trimming cut 6 bases from V and 1 base from J; bases unmatched to any gene: 6.

J is TRBJ2-5 and V is TRBV10-3; 8 positions match TRBD2. Per germline, CDR1 ENHRY and CDR2 SYGVKD. With 7 bases clipped from V and 1 base from J, the junction kept 2 bases outside the gene matches. This CDR3 contains 13 residues. The CDR3 is CAITGGAQETQYF. The CDR3 bases are TGTGCCATCACGGGAGGGGCCCAAGAGACCCAGTACTTC.

Only a few counts were recorded for this clone. This sample also contains other DNA sequences that code for the same CDR3. The chain has TRBV28 and TRBJ1-1; D is perhaps TRBD1 (6 bases). The CDR3 length is 14 residues. Trimming removed 3 bases at V and 2 bases at J, with 10 bases between. CDR1 is MDHEN and CDR2 is SYDVKM in the germline V gene. The CDR3 loop is CASSFRGGNTEAFF. CDR3 bases: TGTGCCAGCAGTTTTCGGGGGGGCAACACTGAAGCTTTCTTT.

The genes are TRBV11-3 and TRBJ2-2; maybe TRBD2 (5 bases). CDR1 and CDR2 from the germline V gene are SGHNT and YENEEA. V lost 1 base and J lost 0, with 6 bases in between. CDR3 size: 15 residues. CDR3: CASSLAGTNTGELFF. In DNA form, the CDR3 reads TGTGCCAGCAGCTTAGCGGGAACGAACACCGGGGAGCTGTTTTTT.

This clone was seen only a few times. This chain uses TRBV16 with TRBJ2-7; 8 bases line up with TRBD1. Germline CDR1 and CDR2: KGHSY and FQNENV. The CDR3 extends over 15 amino acids. J gave up 5 bases and V 5 bases, and 11 bases lay outside the gene matches. DNA of the CDR3: TGTGCCAGCAGCACGACAGGGGTCAAAATCCACGAGCAGTACTTC. Translation: CASSTTGVKIHEQYF.

The count of this clone is one. CDR3 amino acids: CAWSVLTPRDEQYF. The CDR3 DNA reads TGTGCCTGGAGTGTATTAACTCCTCGGGACGAGCAGTACTTC. The gene calls are TRBV30 and TRBJ2-7; D is unclear. Trimming left V 0 bases short and J 5 bases short, with 14 bases between. Germline lookup yields CDR1 GTSNPN and CDR2 SVGIG (reference sequence). This CDR3 has 14 residues.

This clone was seen only once. V usage is TRBV18 and J usage is TRBJ1-4, with TRBD1 matching over 10 bases. CDR3 length: 21 residues. Germline V gene lookup returns CDR1 KGHSH and CDR2 LQKENI. Trimming took 3 bases from V and 0 from J; bases not matched to a gene: 16. CDR3 in DNA: TGTGCCAGCTCACCTTGGACGTCCGGGACAGGGGACCCTGCAACTAATGAAAAACTGTTTTTT. Its protein product is CASSPWTSGTGDPATNEKLFF.

This chain uses TRBV11-2 with TRBJ2-1; D is unclear. The germline gives CDR1 SGHAT, CDR2 FQNNGV. Trimming took off 5 bases at V and 4 bases at J, with 12 bases between the two ends. The length of the CDR3 is 14 residues. CDR3: CASSLADFYNEQFF. In DNA form, the CDR3 reads TGTGCCAGCAGCCTGGCAGACTTTTACAATGAGCAGTTCTTC.

This sequence joins TRBV19 and TRBJ2-7; 10 bases fit TRBD2. Germline V gene lookup returns CDR1 LNHDA and CDR2 SQIVND (reference sequence). The ends lost 1 base at V and 2 bases at J; junction bases unmatched: 5. The CDR3 runs to 16 residues. The CDR3: CASSIGLAGDPYEQYF. Written as DNA, the CDR3 is TGTGCCAGTAGTATAGGCCTAGCGGGAGACCCCTACGAGCAGTACTTC.

The chain recombines TRBV4-2 with TRBJ1-5, with D possibly TRBD1 on 6 matching bases. The CDR3 runs to 14 residues. The germline gives CDR1 LGHNA, CDR2 YNFKEQ. The V end was cut by 2 bases, the J end by 6 bases, with 11 bases between. CDR3 nucleotides: TGTGCCAGCAGCCAACAATCAGGGGTTCAGCCCCAGCATTTT. It is translated as CASSQQSGVQPQHF.

The chain links TRBV21-1 to TRBJ1-1. TRBV21-1 is a known pseudogene. There are 15 residues in the CDR3. CDR3 amino acids: CASSKGGGTDTEAFF. CDR3 nucleotides: TGTGCCAGCAGCAAAGGGGGGGGCACGGACACTGAAGCTTTCTTT.

This chain joins TRBV6-1 and TRBJ1-6; D uncertain. Germline lookup yields CDR1 MNHNS and CDR2 SASEGT. The length of the CDR3 is 13 residues. Trimming removed 4 bases at V and 6 bases at J, with 7 bases between. CDR3 DNA: TGTGCCAGCAGTGGGCGGGGTAATTCACCCCTCCACTTT. This sequence encodes CASSGRGNSPLHF.

V and J are TRBV18 and TRBJ1-3; 7 bases line up with TRBD1. The junction had 10 bases not matched to a gene; V was cut back by 0 bases and J by 5 bases. CDR1 and CDR2 (germline): KGHSH, LQKENI. The CDR3 has 17 residues. CDR3 DNA: TGTGCCAGCTCACCACCTAATAGAGGGGGCGCGAGAAACACCATATATTTT. Translation gives CASSPPNRGGARNTIYF. Combining the CDR3 with reference TRBV18 and TRBJ1-3 gives the whole variable domain NAGVMQNPRHLVRRRGQEARLRCSPMKGHSHVYWYRQLPEEGLKFMVYLQKENIIDESGMPKERFSAEFPKEGPSILRIQQVVRGDSAAYFCASSPPNRGGARNTIYFGEGSWLTVV.

The genes are TRBV7-2 and TRBJ1-2, with a weak D call TRBD1 (6 bases). Germline values: CDR1 SGHTA, CDR2 FQGNSA. This CDR3 spans 13 amino acids. V lost 1 base and J 7 bases, leaving 10 bases between the germline ends. The CDR3 sequence: CASSLDRGGGYTF. As DNA, the CDR3 is TGTGCCAGCAGCTTAGACAGAGGGGGTGGCTACACCTTC.

CDR3 DNA: TGTGCCAGCAGGGACATGTTTCACACCGGGGAGCTGTTTTTT. It is translated as CASRDMFHTGELFF. J is TRBJ2-2 and V is TRBV6-5, with a tentative D call TRBD1 (5 bases). V lost 6 bases, J lost 3 bases, and 11 bases lay in between. The CDR3 consists of 14 residues. The germline V gene encodes CDR1 MNHEY and CDR2 SVGAGI.

This clone was counted between two and nine times. The CDR3 region is CASRRTGRNQPQHF. The CDR3, as DNA: TGTGCCAGCAGGAGGACAGGGCGCAATCAGCCCCAGCATTTT. The chain carries TRBV6-6 and TRBJ1-5; TRBD1 aligns across 8 bases. Per the germline V gene, CDR1 is MNHNY and CDR2 is SVGAGI (reference sequence). The CDR3 is 14 residues long. With 6 bases clipped from V and 2 bases from J, the junction kept 3 bases outside the gene matches.

CDR3 nucleotide sequence: TGTGCCAGCAGCCCGGACAGGGCGTATGGCTACACCTTC. Protein: CASSPDRAYGYTF. The chain recombines TRBV9 with TRBJ1-2, with 8 positions matching TRBD1. The germline gives CDR1 SGDLS, CDR2 YYNGEE. Germline trimming cut 4 bases from V and 5 bases from J; bases unmatched to any gene: 4. CDR3 length: 13 amino acids. Complete variable domain (other parts from reference TRBV9 and TRBJ1-2): DSGVTQTPKHLITATGQRVTLRCSPRSGDLSVYWYQQSLDQGLQFLIQYYNGEERAKGNILERFSAQQFPDLHSELNLSSLELGDSALYFCASSPDRAYGYTFGSGTRLTVV.

The V and J genes are TRBV6-1 and TRBJ1-1, with D perhaps TRBD1 (5 bases). V was clipped by 1 base and J by 3 bases, with 12 bases between them. The CDR3 is 15 amino acids. The germline CDR1 and CDR2 sequences are MNHNS and SASEGT. In DNA, the CDR3 is TGTGCCAGCAGTGAAGGGGCAGGGTGGGACACTGAAGCTTTCTTT. The encoded protein is CASSEGAGWDTEAFF.

The chain combines TRBV19 with TRBJ2-1; TRBD2 agrees at 9 bases. The CDR3 runs 14 residues. The germline gives CDR1 LNHDA, CDR2 SQIVND (reference sequence). Germline trimming cut 5 bases from V and 7 bases from J; bases unmatched to any gene: 6. CDR3 DNA: TGTGCCAGTAGTCAAGCGGGAGGACTAAATGAGCAGTTCTTC. It yields the protein CASSQAGGLNEQFF.

J is TRBJ2-1 and V is TRBV7-8, with 8 bases fitting TRBD2. J lost 0 bases, V lost 6 bases, and 4 bases had no gene match. This CDR3 has 15 residues. The germline gives CDR1 SGHVS, CDR2 FQNEAQ. CDR3 sequence (DNA): TGTGCCAGCAGGACTAGCGCCCACTCCTACAATGAGCAGTTCTTC. It encodes CASRTSAHSYNEQFF.

This chain uses TRBV7-6 with TRBJ2-5, with TRBD2 as a possible D gene (6 bases). In germline, CDR1 is SGHVS, CDR2 FNYEAQ. V dropped 1 base and J dropped 4 bases, with 16 bases sitting between them. This CDR3 has 16 amino acids. This CDR3 reads CASSLERAKGRETQYF. The DNA for the CDR3 is TGTGCCAGCAGCTTAGAGCGGGCGAAGGGGCGAGAGACCCAGTACTTC.

The chain carries TRBV5-4 and TRBJ2-6, with D maybe TRBD1 (5 bases). V lost 5 bases, J lost 0 bases, and 9 bases lay in between. Germline V gene lookup returns CDR1 SGHNT and CDR2 YYREEE (reference sequence). CDR3 size: 15 residues. CDR3 coding DNA: TGTGCCAGCAGACGCGACAGCTCTGGGGCCAACGTCCTGACTTTC. Its translation is CASRRDSSGANVLTF.

The chain uses TRBV6-5 and TRBJ1-2, with 10 bases matching TRBD1. Germline trimming cut 6 bases from V and 8 bases from J; bases unmatched to any gene: 6. CDR1 is MNHEY, CDR2 SVGAGI, per germline. The CDR3 extends over 13 amino acids. In DNA form, the CDR3 reads TGTGCCAGCAGCTGGACAGGGGGGGGAGGCTACACCTTC. Translated, it gives CASSWTGGGGYTF.

A word on this clone: The junction and the germline gene differ at one end; a read error may be behind it. This rearrangement joins TRBV18 to TRBJ1-2; 8 nucleotides match TRBD1. The CDR3 contains 15 residues. CDR1 and CDR2 from the germline V gene are KGHSH and LQKENI. The CDR3 sequence: CASSPSTGEAYGHTF. The CDR3 bases are TGTGCCAGCTCACCTTCGACAGGGGAGGCTTATGGCCACACCTTC.